The T cell receptor beta chain under discussion was sequenced for a study of cytomegalovirus exposure and HLA in healthy donors. Study-level points and caveats: Associated with cytomegalovirus, according to the listing, were some 180 TCR beta chains.

With 60 Vbeta and 13 Jbeta primers, the PCR was carried out. Data came from immunoSEQ multiplex PCR; TCRdb stores just in-frame clones and leaves some out. The sample has around 180,000 clones, roughly 82% seen once. About this clone: Its antigen is not identified.

The receptor was derived from a woman aged 45-65 years in good health and CMV-seronegative. The sample taken for sequencing was PBMCs.

The CDR3 is CARAEAGTSTGELFF. In nucleotides, the CDR3 is TGTGCCAGGGCCGAGGCGGGGACCTCGACCGGGGAGCTGTTTTTT. The rearrangement links TRBV7-9 to TRBJ2-2; D possibly corresponds to TRBD2 (6 bases). CDR1 is SEHNR, CDR2 FQNEAQ, per germline (reference sequence). The CDR3 has 15 amino acids. Trimming shortened V by 9 bases and J by 5 bases, and 19 bases separated the two germline ends.